These 11 T cell receptor beta chains originate from one sample sequenced in a study of CD8+CD57+ T cells in acquired aplastic anemia. Using genomic DNA as the template, TCR beta VDJ and CDR3 profiling was carried out. A single record per CDR3 protein comes from TCRdb applying MiXCR to the reads. The data contain about 240,000 distinct CDR3 sequences, 45% to 50% of them singletons. It was patients with CD8+CD57+ cell expansion by flow cytometry who were chosen for sequencing. The sequenced material came from sorted CD4+, CD8+, or CD8+CD57+ T cells (not recorded which) from PBMCs. Receptor source: a human donor with aplastic anemia.

This clonotype appeared many times. The chain couples TRBV20-1 to TRBJ2-7, with D possibly matching TRBD1 (5 bases). There are 15 residues in the CDR3. Germline V CDR1 and CDR2: DFQATT, SNEGSKA (reference sequence). V was pared by 0 bases and J by 0 bases, with 12 bases between. DNA of the CDR3: TGCAGTGCTAGAGATCGGGCAGGGATCTCCTACGAGCAGTACTTC. Its protein is CSARDRAGISYEQYF.

V is TRBV19 and J is TRBJ2-2; 12 nucleotides match TRBD2. CDR1 LNHDA and CDR2 SQIVND come from the germline V gene (reference sequence). V shed 5 bases and J 5 bases; nucleotides not matched to a gene: 3. This CDR3 region has 15 residues. For the CDR3, the DNA is TGTGCCAGTAGTCGACTAGCGGGAGCTACCGGGGAGCTGTTTTTT. It translates to CASSRLAGATGELFF. The full variable domain, rest sourced from reference TRBV19 and TRBJ2-2, is DGGITQSPKYLFRKEGQNVTLSCEQNLNHDAMYWYRQDPGQGLRLIYYSQIVNDFQKGDIAEGYSVSREKKESFPLTVTSAQKNPTAFYLCASSRLAGATGELFFGEGSRLTVL.

The rearrangement links TRBV9 to TRBJ2-3; perhaps D is TRBD1 or TRBD2 (6 bases each). V lost 6 bases, J lost 11 bases, and 28 bases lay in between. Per germline, CDR1 SGDLS and CDR2 YYNGEE. The CDR3 is made up of 16 amino acids. The CDR3 protein is CASNYGGLGSYNEQYF. As DNA, the CDR3 is TGTGCCAGCAACTACGGGGGCCTCGGCTCCTACAATGAGCAGTATTTT.

At least ten counts were recorded for this clonotype. The chain employs TRBV20-1 and TRBJ2-1, with a weak D call TRBD2 (6 bases). The length of the CDR3 is 15 residues. Germline V CDR1 and CDR2: DFQATT, SNEGSKA (reference sequence). Deletions cut 3 bases from V and 0 bases from J, with 12 bases between. CDR3 residues: CSARGLLSSYNEQFF. For the CDR3, the DNA is TGCAGTGCTAGGGGACTCCTCAGCTCCTACAATGAGCAGTTCTTC.

J is TRBJ1-1 and V is TRBV27, with TRBD1 as a possible D gene (5 bases). Germline-derived CDR1 and CDR2 are MNHEY and SMNVEV (reference sequence). V was cut by 6 bases and J by 6 bases, with 17 bases left in between. The CDR3 is 14 residues long. The CDR3 DNA follows: TGTGCCAGCAGCCAAGTCCGGGGGAGGGCTGAAGCTTTCTTT. Residues: CASSQVRGRAEAFF.

This rearrangement joins TRBV9 to TRBJ2-5, with TRBD1 identical over 11 bases. V gave up 3 bases and J gave up 9 bases; unmatched junction bases: 7. The germline V gene encodes CDR1 SGDLS and CDR2 YYNGEE. This CDR3 is built from 14 residues. The CDR3 DNA reads as TGTGCCAGCAGCGGGACAGGGGGCAATCAGCCCCAGTACTTC. Translation gives CASSGTGGNQPQYF.

This clonotype has ten or more counts. This rearrangement joins TRBV9 to TRBJ2-7; TRBD2 might be the D (6 bases). V was cut by 0 bases and J by 2 bases, with 9 bases left in between. Germline V CDR1 and CDR2: SGDLS, YYNGEE. CDR3 size: 14 residues. The CDR3 nucleotides read TGTGCCAGCAGCGTAGGGACGGGGGCCTACGAGCAGTACTTC. It yields the protein CASSVGTGAYEQYF. Together with reference TRBV9 and TRBJ2-7, the CDR3 gives the full variable domain: DSGVTQTPKHLITATGQRVTLRCSPRSGDLSVYWYQQSLDQGLQFLIQYYNGEERAKGNILERFSAQQFPDLHSELNLSSLELGDSALYFCASSVGTGAYEQYFGPGTRLTVT.

The chain carries TRBV20-1 and TRBJ1-1; TRBD1 might be the D (6 bases). The CDR3 extends over 16 amino acids. V gave up 2 bases and J gave up 4 bases, with 20 bases separating them. The V gene's germline CDR1 is DFQATT and CDR2 SNEGSKA (reference sequence). DNA of the CDR3: TGCAGTGCTAGACGACAGGTACCCTTGGCTAGCACTGAAGCTTTCTTT. Its protein product is CSARRQVPLASTEAFF.

This clonotype was counted between two and nine times. This chain links TRBV28 with TRBJ1-5, with D possibly TRBD1 on 5 matching bases. Per the germline V gene, CDR1 is MDHEN and CDR2 is SYDVKM. The CDR3 is 17 residues long. V shed 2 bases and J shed 2 bases, with 16 bases lying between them. CDR3 nucleotides: TGTGCCAGCAGTTTACGGGGGGTAGCGATTGGCAATCAGCCCCAGCATTTT. It specifies CASSLRGVAIGNQPQHF.

This clonotype was seen ten or more times. At one of its ends the junction is not consistent with the germline gene, which may arise from a read error. The V call is TRBV7-7, the J call TRBJ2-2, with 9 bases identical to TRBD1. CDR1 and CDR2 (germline): SSHAT, FNYEAQ (reference sequence). CDR3 length equals 15 residues. The CDR3 sequence is CASSLGQGSTGELFF. DNA of the CDR3: TGTGCTAGCAGCTTGGGACAGGGTAGTACCGGGGAGCTGTTTTTT. The whole variable domain, remainder taken from reference TRBV7-7 and TRBJ2-2, is GAGVSQSPRYKVTKRGQDVTLRCDPISSHATLYWYQQALGQGPEFLTYFNYEAQPDKSGLPSDRFSAERPEGSISTLTIQRTEQRDSAMYRCASSLGQGSTGELFFGEGSRLTVL.

V is TRBV28 and J is TRBJ1-4; 9 nucleotides match TRBD1. V was pared by 6 bases and J by 8 bases, with 10 bases of the junction left unmatched. From germline, CDR1 is MDHEN and CDR2 SYDVKM. The CDR3 loop spans 15 amino acids. Here the CDR3 reads CASSPAGTGQEKLFF. CDR3 in DNA: TGTGCCAGCAGCCCCGCCGGGACAGGGCAAGAAAAACTGTTTTTT. Using reference TRBV28 and TRBJ1-4 for the parts outside the CDR3, the full variable domain is DVKVTQSSRYLVKRTGEKVFLECVQDMDHENMFWYRQDPGLGLRLIYFSYDVKMKEKGDIPEGYSVSREKKERFSLILESASTNQTSMYLCASSPAGTGQEKLFFGSGTQLSVL.